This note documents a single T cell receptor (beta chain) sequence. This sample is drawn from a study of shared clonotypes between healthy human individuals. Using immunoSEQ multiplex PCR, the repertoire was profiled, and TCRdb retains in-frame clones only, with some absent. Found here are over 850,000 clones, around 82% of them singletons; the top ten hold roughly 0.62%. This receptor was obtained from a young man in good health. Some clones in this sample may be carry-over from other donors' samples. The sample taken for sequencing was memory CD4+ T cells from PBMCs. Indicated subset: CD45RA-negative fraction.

The CDR3 bases are TGTGCCAGCAGCCCCGGACTAGCGGGAGGAATAGGGACCCAGTACTTC. Translating gives CASSPGLAGGIGTQYF. The V call is TRBV11-3, the J call TRBJ2-5; 14 nucleotides line up with TRBD2. There are 16 residues in the CDR3. The ends lost 5 bases at V and 7 bases at J; junction bases unmatched: 9. Germline V lookup: CDR1 SGHNT, CDR2 YENEEA.